This T cell receptor (beta chain) was identified in a study of blood T cell repertoires in COVID-19. About the research overall: The United States, Italy and Spain provided the acute and convalescent COVID-19 samples.

The Seattle patients, enrolled during active infection, were followed longitudinally. Per the original methods: Estimates of nucleated cell counts were drawn from the amplification of reference gene primers. Produced via immunoSEQ multiplex PCR; TCRdb's table is partial and in-frame only. V and J calls and clone size come straight from that table; D and trimming were deduced from the DNA. The sample carries some 200,000 clones, approximately 90% recorded once. The trim removed 4 bases at V and 8 bases at J, leaving 12 bases unmatched. The CDR3 contains 16 residues. Per germline, CDR1 SGHKS and CDR2 YYEKEE (reference sequence).

The sequence derives from a man in his fifties or sixties with COVID-19, enrolled during active disease. What was sequenced was peripheral blood. The J gene is TRBJ2-1, the V gene TRBV5-5; the match to TRBD1 covers 10 bases. CDR3 amino acids: CASSPPGQGIAYEQFF. Here the CDR3 DNA reads TGTGCCAGCAGCCCTCCGGGACAGGGGATTGCATATGAGCAGTTCTTC.